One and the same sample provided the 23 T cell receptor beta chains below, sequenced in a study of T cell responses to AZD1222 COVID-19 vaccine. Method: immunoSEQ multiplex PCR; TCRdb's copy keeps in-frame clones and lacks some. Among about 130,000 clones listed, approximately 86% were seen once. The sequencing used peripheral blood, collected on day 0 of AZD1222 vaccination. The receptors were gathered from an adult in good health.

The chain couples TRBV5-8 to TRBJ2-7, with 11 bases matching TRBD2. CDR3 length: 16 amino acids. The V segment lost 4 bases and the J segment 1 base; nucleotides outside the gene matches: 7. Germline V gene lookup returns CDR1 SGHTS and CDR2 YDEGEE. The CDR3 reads CASSKSGTSGSYEQYF. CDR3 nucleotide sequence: TGTGCCAGCAGCAAATCCGGGACTAGCGGATCCTACGAGCAGTACTTC.

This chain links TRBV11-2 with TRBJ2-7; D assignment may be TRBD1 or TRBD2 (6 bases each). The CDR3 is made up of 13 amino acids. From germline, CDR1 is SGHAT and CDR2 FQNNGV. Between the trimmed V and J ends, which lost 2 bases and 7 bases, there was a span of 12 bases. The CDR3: CASSLSTGREQYF. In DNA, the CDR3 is TGTGCCAGCAGCTTATCCACAGGGAGGGAGCAGTACTTC.

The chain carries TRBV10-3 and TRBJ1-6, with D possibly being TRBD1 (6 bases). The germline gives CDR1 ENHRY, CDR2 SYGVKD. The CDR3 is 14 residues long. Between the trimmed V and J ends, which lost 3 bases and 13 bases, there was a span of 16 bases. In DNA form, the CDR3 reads TGTGCCATCAGTGAAAGTACAGGGAGTAGGCCCCTCCACTTT. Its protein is CAISESTGSRPLHF.

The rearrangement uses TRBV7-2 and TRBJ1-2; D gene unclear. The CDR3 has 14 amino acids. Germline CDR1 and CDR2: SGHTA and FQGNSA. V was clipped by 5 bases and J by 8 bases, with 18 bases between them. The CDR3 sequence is CASSPRASTLGYTF. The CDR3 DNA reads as TGTGCCAGCAGCCCCCGGGCGTCTACCCTGGGCTACACCTTC.

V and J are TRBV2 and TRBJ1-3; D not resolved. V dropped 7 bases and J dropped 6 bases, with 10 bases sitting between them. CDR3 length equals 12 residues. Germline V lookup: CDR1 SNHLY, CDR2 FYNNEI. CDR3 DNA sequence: TGTGCCAGCACCTCTTTTGTAAACACCATATATTTT. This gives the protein CASTSFVNTIYF. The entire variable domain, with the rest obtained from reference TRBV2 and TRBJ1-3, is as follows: EPEVTQTPSHQVTQMGQEVILRCVPISNHLYFYWYRQILGQKVEFLVSFYNNEISEKSEIFDDQFSVERPDGSNFTLKIRSTKLEDSAMYFCASTSFVNTIYFGEGSWLTVV.

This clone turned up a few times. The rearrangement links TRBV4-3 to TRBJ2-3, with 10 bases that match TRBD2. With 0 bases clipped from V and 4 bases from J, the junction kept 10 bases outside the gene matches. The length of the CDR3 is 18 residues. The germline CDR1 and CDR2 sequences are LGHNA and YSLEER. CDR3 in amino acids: CASSQEIPTSGASDTQYF. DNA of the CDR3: TGCGCCAGCAGCCAAGAGATCCCTACTAGCGGGGCCTCAGATACGCAGTATTTT.

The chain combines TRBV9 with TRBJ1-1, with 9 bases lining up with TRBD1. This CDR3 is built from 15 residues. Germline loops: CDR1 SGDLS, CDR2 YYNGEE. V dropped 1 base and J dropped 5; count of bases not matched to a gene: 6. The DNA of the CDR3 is TGTGCCAGCAGCGTACCGGGACAGGGCGATACTGAAGCTTTCTTT. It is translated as CASSVPGQGDTEAFF.

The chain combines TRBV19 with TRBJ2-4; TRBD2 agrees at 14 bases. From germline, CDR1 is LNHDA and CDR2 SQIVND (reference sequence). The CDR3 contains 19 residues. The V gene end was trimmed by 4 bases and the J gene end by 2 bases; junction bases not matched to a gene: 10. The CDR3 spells CASSSRGTSGGVSKNIQYF. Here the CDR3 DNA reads TGTGCCAGTAGTAGCAGGGGGACTAGCGGGGGTGTATCCAAAAACATTCAGTACTTC.

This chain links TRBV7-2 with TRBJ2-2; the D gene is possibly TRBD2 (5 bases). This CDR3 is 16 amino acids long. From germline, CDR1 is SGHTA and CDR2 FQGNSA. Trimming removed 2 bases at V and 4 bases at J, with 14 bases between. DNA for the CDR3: TGTGCCAGCAGCTTATGGACTCCTCAAGGCACCGGGGAGCTGTTTTTT. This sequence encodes CASSLWTPQGTGELFF.

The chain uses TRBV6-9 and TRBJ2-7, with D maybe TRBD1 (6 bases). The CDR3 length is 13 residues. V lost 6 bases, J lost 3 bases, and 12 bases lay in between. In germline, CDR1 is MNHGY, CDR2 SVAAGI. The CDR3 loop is CASRRQDRYEQYF. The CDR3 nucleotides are TGTGCCAGCAGACGACAGGACCGCTACGAGCAGTACTTC.

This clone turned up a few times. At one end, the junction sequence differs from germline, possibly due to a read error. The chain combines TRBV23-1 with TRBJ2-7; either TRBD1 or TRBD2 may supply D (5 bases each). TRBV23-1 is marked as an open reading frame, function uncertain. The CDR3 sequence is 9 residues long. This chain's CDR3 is CASSHGAIF. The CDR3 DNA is TGCGCCAGCAGTCACGGGGCTATTTTC.

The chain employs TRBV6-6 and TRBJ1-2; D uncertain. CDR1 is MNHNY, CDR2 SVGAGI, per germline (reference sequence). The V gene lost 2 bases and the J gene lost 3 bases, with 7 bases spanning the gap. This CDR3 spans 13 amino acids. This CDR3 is CASSYLKDYGYTF. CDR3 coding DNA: TGTGCCAGCAGTTACCTCAAGGACTATGGCTACACCTTC.

This CDR3 reads CASSYRPSGGRLGETQYF. The CDR3 nucleotides read TGTGCCAGCAGTTACCGACCCAGCGGGGGGCGCCTCGGCGAGACCCAGTACTTC. The V gene is TRBV6-2 or TRBV6-3, the J gene TRBJ2-5, with 9 bases that match TRBD2. The CDR3 runs to 18 residues. The trim removed 2 bases at V and 5 bases at J, leaving 15 bases unmatched. Germline values: CDR1 MNHEY, CDR2 SVGEGT.

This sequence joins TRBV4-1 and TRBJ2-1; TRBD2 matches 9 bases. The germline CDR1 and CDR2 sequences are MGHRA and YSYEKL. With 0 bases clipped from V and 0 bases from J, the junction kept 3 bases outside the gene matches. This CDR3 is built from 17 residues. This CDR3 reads CASSQELAGLSYNEQFF. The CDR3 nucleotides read TGCGCCAGCAGCCAAGAACTAGCGGGTCTCTCCTACAATGAGCAGTTCTTC.

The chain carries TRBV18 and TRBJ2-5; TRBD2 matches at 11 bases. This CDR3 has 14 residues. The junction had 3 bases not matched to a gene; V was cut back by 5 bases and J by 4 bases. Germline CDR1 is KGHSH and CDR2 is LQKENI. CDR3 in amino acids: CASSVTSGTETQYF. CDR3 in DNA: TGTGCCAGCTCAGTGACTAGCGGGACAGAGACCCAGTACTTC.

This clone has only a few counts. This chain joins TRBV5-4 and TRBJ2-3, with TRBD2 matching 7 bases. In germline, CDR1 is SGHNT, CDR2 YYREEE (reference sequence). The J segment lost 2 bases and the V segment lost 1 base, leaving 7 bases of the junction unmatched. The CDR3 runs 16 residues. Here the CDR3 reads CASSLQRAGLTDTQYF. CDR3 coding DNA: TGTGCCAGCAGCTTGCAAAGAGCGGGGCTCACAGATACGCAGTATTTT.

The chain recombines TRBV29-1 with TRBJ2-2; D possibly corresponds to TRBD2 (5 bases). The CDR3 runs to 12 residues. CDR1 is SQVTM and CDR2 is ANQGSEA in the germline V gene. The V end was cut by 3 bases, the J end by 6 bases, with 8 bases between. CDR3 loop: CSVEGSPGELFF. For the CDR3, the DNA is TGCAGCGTTGAGGGGAGCCCCGGGGAGCTGTTTTTT.

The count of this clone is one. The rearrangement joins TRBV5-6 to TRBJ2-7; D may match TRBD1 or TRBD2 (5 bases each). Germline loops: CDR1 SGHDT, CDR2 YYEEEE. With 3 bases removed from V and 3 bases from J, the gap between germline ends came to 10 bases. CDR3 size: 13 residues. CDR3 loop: CASSSRDHYEQYF. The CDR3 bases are TGTGCCAGCAGCTCCCGGGACCACTACGAGCAGTACTTC.

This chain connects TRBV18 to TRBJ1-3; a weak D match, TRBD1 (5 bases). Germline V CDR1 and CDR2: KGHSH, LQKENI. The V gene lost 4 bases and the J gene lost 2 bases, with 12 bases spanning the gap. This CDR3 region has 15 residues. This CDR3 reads CASSLLREAGNTIYF. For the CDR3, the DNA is TGTGCCAGCTCACTCCTCAGGGAGGCTGGAAACACCATATATTTT.

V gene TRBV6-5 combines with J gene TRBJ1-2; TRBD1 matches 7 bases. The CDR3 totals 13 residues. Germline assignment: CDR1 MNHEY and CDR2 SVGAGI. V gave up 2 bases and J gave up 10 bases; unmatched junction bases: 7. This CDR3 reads CASSYGSTGHYTF. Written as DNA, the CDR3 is TGTGCCAGCAGTTACGGATCGACAGGGCACTACACCTTC.

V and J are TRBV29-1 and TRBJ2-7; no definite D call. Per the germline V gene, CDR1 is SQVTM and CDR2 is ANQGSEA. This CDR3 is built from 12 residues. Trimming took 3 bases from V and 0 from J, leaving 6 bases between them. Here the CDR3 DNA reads TGCAGCGTTGAGTTCAGCTCCTACGAGCAGTACTTC. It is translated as CSVEFSSYEQYF.

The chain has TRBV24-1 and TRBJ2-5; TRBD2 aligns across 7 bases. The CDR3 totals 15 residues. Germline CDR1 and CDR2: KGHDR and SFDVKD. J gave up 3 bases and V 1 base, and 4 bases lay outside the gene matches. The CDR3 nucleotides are TGTGCCACCAGTGATTTCGGGGGGAGGGAAGAGACCCAGTACTTC. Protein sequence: CATSDFGGREETQYF.

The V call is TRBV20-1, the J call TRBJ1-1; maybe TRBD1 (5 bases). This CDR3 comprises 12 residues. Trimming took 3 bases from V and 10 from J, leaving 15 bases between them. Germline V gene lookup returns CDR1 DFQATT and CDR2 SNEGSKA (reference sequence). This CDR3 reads CSASAGTGSAFF. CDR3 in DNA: TGCAGTGCTAGTGCAGGAACAGGATCAGCTTTCTTT.